This T cell receptor (beta chain) is from a study of breast tumors, draining lymph nodes, adjacent tissues (dated by TCRdb to about 2016). As for the study more broadly: Breast cancer patients provided tumor, adjacent nontumor tissue and axillary lymph nodes, and the study compared the TCR beta repertoires across these three sources. The study aimed to assess the relationships and possible T-cell exchange between tumor, surrounding tissue and draining lymph node repertoires in human breast cancer.

What the study reported, not specific to this receptor: Tumor T-cell repertoires showed less diversity than lymph node repertoires and more diversity than nontumor tissue repertoires, and tumor T-cell repertoires showed preferential V and J gene usage. A scenario in which most tumor T cells derive from the lymph node and then expand within tumor tissue was judged to be consistent with the data. The conclusion that tumor T cells originate in lymph nodes was framed as consistent with a hypothesis rather than directly demonstrated. Tumor and nontumor tissue repertoires were significantly more similar in luminal-like than in basal-like breast cancer.

For sequencing, an Illumina HiSeq 2000 was employed. Multiplex PCR amplification was used to build the TCR beta chain libraries. High-throughput sequencing was used to analyze the amplified TCR beta chain products. TCRdb reprocessing: public reads trimmed at Q25 with fastp, clones called with MiXCR, in-frame beta chains kept. Each record represents a unique CDR3 protein, reported with the most common genes and DNA among its rows. The sample includes fewer than 300,000 distinct CDR3 sequences, with about a third observed a single time. Over 1.1% of the sample is held by the ten biggest clonotypes. The germline V gene (reference sequence) yields DFQATT for CDR1 and SNEGSKA for CDR2. The CDR3 covers 13 residues, taking in both the cysteine and the phenylalanine. Left in the record is the CDR3 DNA by itself, 39 bases read in frame from the first base. The lymph node samples were taken from the axillary draining lymph nodes of breast cancer patients.

With regard to this clonotype: This clone's antigen is unknown. A junction end diverges from the germline sequence, so it may reflect a read error.

The V gene is TRBV20-1 and the J gene is TRBJ2-6; a confident D gene designation cannot be given. The sequencing sample was made of axillary lymph node tissue. The clonotype was recovered from a female donor with breast cancer. Some clones in this sample may be carry-over from other donors' samples. CDR3 region: CSARDLQPGPEAF. The nucleotides are TGCAGTGCTAGAGATCTCCAGCCTGGACCTGAAGCTTTC.